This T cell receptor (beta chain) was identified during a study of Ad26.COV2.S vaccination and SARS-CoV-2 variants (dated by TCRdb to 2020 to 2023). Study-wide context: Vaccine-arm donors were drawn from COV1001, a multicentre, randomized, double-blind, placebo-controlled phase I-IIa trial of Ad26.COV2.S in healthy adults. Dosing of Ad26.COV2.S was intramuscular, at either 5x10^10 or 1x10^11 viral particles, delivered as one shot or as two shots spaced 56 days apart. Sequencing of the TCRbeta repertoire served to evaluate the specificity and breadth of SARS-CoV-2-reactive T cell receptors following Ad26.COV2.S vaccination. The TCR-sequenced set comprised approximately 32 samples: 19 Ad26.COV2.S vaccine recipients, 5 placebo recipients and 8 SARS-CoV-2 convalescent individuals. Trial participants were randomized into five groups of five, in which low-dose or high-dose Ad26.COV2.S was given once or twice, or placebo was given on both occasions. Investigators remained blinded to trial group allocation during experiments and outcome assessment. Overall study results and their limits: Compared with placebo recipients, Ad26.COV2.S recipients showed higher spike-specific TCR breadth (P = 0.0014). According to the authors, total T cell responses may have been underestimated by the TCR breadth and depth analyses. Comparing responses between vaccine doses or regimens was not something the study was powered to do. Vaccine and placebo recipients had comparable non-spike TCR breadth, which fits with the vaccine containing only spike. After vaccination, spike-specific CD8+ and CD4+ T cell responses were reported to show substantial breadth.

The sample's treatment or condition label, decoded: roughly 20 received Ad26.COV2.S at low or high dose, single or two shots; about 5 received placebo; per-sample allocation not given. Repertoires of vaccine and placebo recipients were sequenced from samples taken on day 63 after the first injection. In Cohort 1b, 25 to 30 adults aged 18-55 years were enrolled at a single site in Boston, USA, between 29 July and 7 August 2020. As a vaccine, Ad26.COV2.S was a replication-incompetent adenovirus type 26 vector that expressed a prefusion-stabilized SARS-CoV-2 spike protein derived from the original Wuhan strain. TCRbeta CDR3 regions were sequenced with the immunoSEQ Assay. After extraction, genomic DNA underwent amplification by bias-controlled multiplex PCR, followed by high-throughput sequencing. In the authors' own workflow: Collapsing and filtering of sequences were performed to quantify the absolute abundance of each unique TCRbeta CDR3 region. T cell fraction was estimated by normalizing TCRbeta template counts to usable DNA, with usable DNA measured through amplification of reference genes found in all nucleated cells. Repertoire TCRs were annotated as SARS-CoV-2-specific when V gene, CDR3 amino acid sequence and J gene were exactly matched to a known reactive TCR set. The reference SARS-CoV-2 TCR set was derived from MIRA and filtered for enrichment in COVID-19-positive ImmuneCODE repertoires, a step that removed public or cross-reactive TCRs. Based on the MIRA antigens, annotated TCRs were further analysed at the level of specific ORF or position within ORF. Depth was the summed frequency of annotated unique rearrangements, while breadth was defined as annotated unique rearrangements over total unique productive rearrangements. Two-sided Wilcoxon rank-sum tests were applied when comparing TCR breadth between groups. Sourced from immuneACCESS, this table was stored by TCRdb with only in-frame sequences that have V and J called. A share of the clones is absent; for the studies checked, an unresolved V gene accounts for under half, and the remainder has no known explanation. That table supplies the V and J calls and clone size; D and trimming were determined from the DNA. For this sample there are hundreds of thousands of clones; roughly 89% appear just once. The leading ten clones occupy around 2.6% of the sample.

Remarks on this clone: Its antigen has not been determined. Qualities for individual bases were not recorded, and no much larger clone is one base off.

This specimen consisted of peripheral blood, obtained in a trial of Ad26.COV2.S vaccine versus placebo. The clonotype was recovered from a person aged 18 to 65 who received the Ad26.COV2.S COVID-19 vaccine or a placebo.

For the CDR3, the sequence is CASSPLGVNINSPLHF. The DNA sequence reads TGTGCCAGCAGTCCCCTAGGGGTTAATATTAATTCACCCCTCCACTTT. In this chain, TRBV28 is recombined with TRBJ1-6, and TRBD1 may be the D gene, going by 5 matching bases. Including the terminal cysteine and phenylalanine, the CDR3 comprises 16 residues. Only the CDR3 DNA stays, 48 bases, in frame from base 1. V loses 5 bases, J loses 6 bases, and the germline ends lie 17 bases apart. CDR1 and CDR2, looked up from the germline V gene, are MDHEN and SYDVKM.